This is a list of T cell receptor beta chains from one sample in a study of CD8 T cells in Susac syndrome. Via MiXCR, TCRdb re-called the immunoSEQ multiplex PCR reads, giving one row per CDR3 protein. Of hundreds of thousands of distinct CDR3 sequences in the sample, approximately 85% were seen once. Sequencing was done on a sample of CD8+ T cells from PBMCs. These receptors were collected from a human donor with multiple sclerosis. Each CDR3 is given with its conserved first and last residue. A D gene is named only where the DNA matches it firmly. Rows may omit the clone size; those that give it use once, few, many or a size class.

CDR3nt: TGCGCCAGCAGCCATTCGCTACAGGGAAAATACGAGCAGTACTTC
CDR3aa: CASSHSLQGKYEQYF
v_gene: TRBV4-1
abundance: -
d_gene: -
j_gene: TRBJ2-7

CDR3nt: TGTGCCAGCAGTTTCACTCCTCGGGCATACACAGATACGCAGTATTTT
CDR3aa: CASSFTPRAYTDTQYF
v_gene: TRBV12-3/TRBV12-4
abundance: -
d_gene: -
j_gene: TRBJ2-3

CDR3nt: TGTGCCAGCAGTTTAGCACCACAGGGGAGCACCGGGGAGCTGTTTTTT
CDR3aa: CASSLAPQGSTGELFF
v_gene: TRBV27
abundance: -
d_gene: TRBD1
j_gene: TRBJ2-2

CDR3nt: TGCAGTGCTGTGGACCTAGCGAGCACAGATACGCAGTATTTT
CDR3aa: CSAVDLASTDTQYF
v_gene: TRBV20-1
abundance: -
d_gene: -
j_gene: TRBJ2-3

CDR3nt: TGCGCCAGCAGCCAAGTTGATATCGGGACCCTATCTTTCACTGAAGCTTTCTTT
CDR3aa: CASSQVDIGTLSFTEAFF
v_gene: TRBV4-1
abundance: -
d_gene: -
j_gene: TRBJ1-1

CDR3nt: TGTGCCAGCAGCGGTACAGGGGGGCCGACCTACGAGCAGTACTTC
CDR3aa: CASSGTGGPTYEQYF
v_gene: TRBV7-6
abundance: -
d_gene: TRBD1
j_gene: TRBJ2-7

CDR3nt: TGTGCCAGCAGCCAAGTATGGAGGGAGGGCCAGGGTGAGCAGTTCTTC
CDR3aa: CASSQVWREGQGEQFF
v_gene: TRBV4-2
abundance: -
d_gene: TRBD2
j_gene: TRBJ2-1

CDR3nt: TGTGCCAGCAGCCAAACGGGACAGGACACAGATACGCAGTATTTT
CDR3aa: CASSQTGQDTDTQYF
v_gene: TRBV5-6
abundance: -
d_gene: TRBD1
j_gene: TRBJ2-3

CDR3nt: TGTGCCAGCAAGGAACAGGGAGCGACAGATACGCAGTATTTT
CDR3aa: CASKEQGATDTQYF
v_gene: TRBV14
abundance: -
d_gene: -
j_gene: TRBJ2-3

CDR3nt: TGTGCCAGCAGTTCCACCGGGACAGCGGTCTACAATGAGCAGTTCTTC
CDR3aa: CASSSTGTAVYNEQFF
v_gene: TRBV28
abundance: -
d_gene: TRBD1
j_gene: TRBJ2-1

CDR3nt: TGTGCCAGCAGCTTAGCTGTCACCGGGGAGCTGTTTTTT
CDR3aa: CASSLAVTGELFF
v_gene: TRBV7-8
abundance: few
d_gene: -
j_gene: TRBJ2-2

CDR3nt: TGTGCCAGCAGCCCCGGACAGTTCAATCAGCCCCAGCATTTT
CDR3aa: CASSPGQFNQPQHF
v_gene: TRBV3-1
abundance: -
d_gene: -
j_gene: TRBJ1-5

CDR3nt: TGTGCCAGCAGGGATCTCGGGACCTACGAGCAGTACTTC
CDR3aa: CASRDLGTYEQYF
v_gene: TRBV6-2/TRBV6-3
abundance: -
d_gene: -
j_gene: TRBJ2-7

CDR3nt: TGCGCCAGCAGCTTAGGGGAGTCCGGTGGAAACACCATATATTTT
CDR3aa: CASSLGESGGNTIYF
v_gene: TRBV5-1
abundance: -
d_gene: -
j_gene: TRBJ1-3

CDR3nt: TGTGCCAGCAGTGAATTCGACAATTCACCCCTCCACTTT
CDR3aa: CASSEFDNSPLHF
v_gene: TRBV2
abundance: -
d_gene: -
j_gene: TRBJ1-6

CDR3nt: TGTGCCAGTAGTCTTGAGGGGGCGCTGGACACTGAAGCTTTCTTT
CDR3aa: CASSLEGALDTEAFF
v_gene: TRBV19
abundance: -
d_gene: TRBD1
j_gene: TRBJ1-1

CDR3nt: TGTGCCATCAGTGAGTCAAGCAATCAGCCCCAGCATTTT
CDR3aa: CAISESSNQPQHF
v_gene: TRBV10-3
abundance: -
d_gene: -
j_gene: TRBJ1-5

CDR3nt: TGTGCCAGCAGCTTAGGGGGGGACGCCCTCCACTTT
CDR3aa: CASSLGGDALHF
v_gene: TRBV13
abundance: once
d_gene: -
j_gene: TRBJ1-6

CDR3nt: TGCGCCAGCAGCTTGTACCCAGGGACCTACGAGCAGTACTTC
CDR3aa: CASSLYPGTYEQYF
v_gene: TRBV5-1
abundance: -
d_gene: -
j_gene: TRBJ2-7

CDR3nt: TGCGCCAGCAGCCAGCAAACAGCTAGCAATCAGCCCCAGCATTTT
CDR3aa: CASSQQTASNQPQHF
v_gene: TRBV4-1
abundance: -
d_gene: -
j_gene: TRBJ1-5

CDR3nt: TGTGCCATCAGTGAGTCGACTTTGTTAGCGGGGGAGAACACCGGGGAGCTGTTTTTT
CDR3aa: CAISESTLLAGENTGELFF
v_gene: TRBV10-3
abundance: once
d_gene: TRBD2
j_gene: TRBJ2-2

CDR3nt: TGCGCCAGCAGCCAAGATCTTAATCAGCCCCAGCATTTT
CDR3aa: CASSQDLNQPQHF
v_gene: TRBV4-1
abundance: few
d_gene: -
j_gene: TRBJ1-5

CDR3nt: TGTGCCAGCAGCCTGTGGGACGCCGGCTTGTACCAAGAGACCCAGTACTTC
CDR3aa: CASSLWDAGLYQETQYF
v_gene: TRBV7-9
abundance: -
d_gene: -
j_gene: TRBJ2-5

CDR3nt: TGCGCCAGCAGCCAATCCAGTCGTGAAGCTTTCTTT
CDR3aa: CASSQSSREAFF
v_gene: TRBV4-1
abundance: once
d_gene: -
j_gene: TRBJ1-1

CDR3nt: TGTGCCAGCAGCTTAGTTGGCAGGGGGGACGAGCAGTACTTC
CDR3aa: CASSLVGRGDEQYF
v_gene: TRBV5-8
abundance: few
d_gene: -
j_gene: TRBJ2-7

CDR3nt: TGTGCCAGTCTAGCGGTATCGTCCTACGAGCAGTACTTC
CDR3aa: CASLAVSSYEQYF
v_gene: TRBV6-1
abundance: -
d_gene: TRBD2
j_gene: TRBJ2-7

CDR3nt: TGTGCCAGCACCATGCGGCTGGACGCGGTCTCCTACGAGCAGTACTTC
CDR3aa: CASTMRLDAVSYEQYF
v_gene: TRBV7-2
abundance: -
d_gene: -
j_gene: TRBJ2-7

CDR3nt: TGCAGTCGAGGGTTGCAGGGCGGGGAGACCCAGTACTTC
CDR3aa: CSRGLQGGETQYF
v_gene: TRBV20-1
abundance: -
d_gene: -
j_gene: TRBJ2-5

CDR3nt: TGTGCCAGCAGTACCCCAGCGGGCCACTACAATGAGCAGTTCTTC
CDR3aa: CASSTPAGHYNEQFF
v_gene: TRBV28
abundance: -
d_gene: -
j_gene: TRBJ2-1

CDR3nt: TGCAGTGCTCCAGCGGGAGGCCACAATGAGCAGTTCTTC
CDR3aa: CSAPAGGHNEQFF
v_gene: TRBV20-1
abundance: -
d_gene: TRBD2
j_gene: TRBJ2-1

CDR3nt: TGCGCCAGCAGCCAGATCGGAGTCTCTGGGGCCAACGTCCTGACTTTC
CDR3aa: CASSQIGVSGANVLTF
v_gene: TRBV4-1
abundance: -
d_gene: -
j_gene: TRBJ2-6

CDR3nt: TGTGCCAGCAGTTCCTTCGACAGGGCGTACGAGCAGTACTTC
CDR3aa: CASSSFDRAYEQYF
v_gene: TRBV27
abundance: -
d_gene: TRBD1
j_gene: TRBJ2-7

CDR3nt: TGCGCCAGCAGCTTTTTGGACTGGAGTCAAGAGACCCAGTACTTC
CDR3aa: CASSFLDWSQETQYF
v_gene: TRBV5-1
abundance: -
d_gene: -
j_gene: TRBJ2-5

CDR3nt: TGTGCCAGCAGTTTATTGGGCGGGGAGCTCCTAAAGGGGCAGTACTTC
CDR3aa: CASSLLGGELLKGQYF
v_gene: TRBV27
abundance: -
d_gene: -
j_gene: TRBJ2-7

CDR3nt: TGTGCCAGCAGTCCCTTTGAGGGGGACACAGATACGCAGTATTTT
CDR3aa: CASSPFEGDTDTQYF
v_gene: TRBV28
abundance: -
d_gene: -
j_gene: TRBJ2-3

CDR3nt: TGTGCCAGCAGTGACTCGACATCTGGGGCCAACGTCCTGACTTTC
CDR3aa: CASSDSTSGANVLTF
v_gene: TRBV6-4
abundance: once
d_gene: -
j_gene: TRBJ2-6

CDR3nt: TGTGCCAGCAGCTTCGCCGACACGGGGACTGAAGCTTTCTTT
CDR3aa: CASSFADTGTEAFF
v_gene: TRBV7-8
abundance: -
d_gene: -
j_gene: TRBJ1-1

CDR3nt: TGCGCCAGCAGCCTCCTGGGGGGGCCTAGTGAGCAGTACTTC
CDR3aa: CASSLLGGPSEQYF
v_gene: TRBV4-1
abundance: once
d_gene: -
j_gene: TRBJ2-7

CDR3nt: TGTGCCAGCAGCGACGGGACAGACGATGGCTACACCTTC
CDR3aa: CASSDGTDDGYTF
v_gene: TRBV7-2
abundance: -
d_gene: TRBD1
j_gene: TRBJ1-2

CDR3nt: TGTGCCAGCCATCCCTTGGCGGGGGCGAACACTGAAGCTTTCTTT
CDR3aa: CASHPLAGANTEAFF
v_gene: TRBV2
abundance: -
d_gene: -
j_gene: TRBJ1-1

CDR3nt: TGTGCCAGTAGTATGCATGAAGGAGCGAACACCGGGGAGCTGTTTTTT
CDR3aa: CASSMHEGANTGELFF
v_gene: TRBV19
abundance: -
d_gene: -
j_gene: TRBJ2-2

CDR3nt: TGTGCCAGCACTCCGGGACAGCAGACCTACGAGCAGTACTTC
CDR3aa: CASTPGQQTYEQYF
v_gene: TRBV12-3/TRBV12-4
abundance: -
d_gene: TRBD1
j_gene: TRBJ2-7

CDR3nt: TGTGCCACCAGCAGAGATTCGGCTAGCGGGGGACCACAAGAGACCCAGTACTTC
CDR3aa: CATSRDSASGGPQETQYF
v_gene: TRBV15
abundance: once
d_gene: TRBD2
j_gene: TRBJ2-5

CDR3nt: TGTGCCAGCAGCCCGGGACAGATCGCTGAAGCTTTCTTT
CDR3aa: CASSPGQIAEAFF
v_gene: TRBV6-2/TRBV6-3
abundance: once
d_gene: TRBD1
j_gene: TRBJ1-1

CDR3nt: TGTGCAAGTCGTCGTAGCGGGACACACCAAGAGACCCAGTACTTC
CDR3aa: CASRRSGTHQETQYF
v_gene: TRBV12-2
abundance: -
d_gene: -
j_gene: TRBJ2-5

CDR3nt: TGCGCCAGCAGCTTCCGGACAGGGGACTCTAATGAGCAGTTCTTC
CDR3aa: CASSFRTGDSNEQFF
v_gene: TRBV5-1
abundance: -
d_gene: TRBD1
j_gene: TRBJ2-1

CDR3nt: TGCGCCAGCAGCTTGGGAGGGATCTCCTACGAGCAGTACTTC
CDR3aa: CASSLGGISYEQYF
v_gene: TRBV5-1
abundance: -
d_gene: -
j_gene: TRBJ2-7

CDR3nt: TGTGCCAGCAGCCAGGGGTGGATGACCTACAATGAGCAGTTCTTC
CDR3aa: CASSQGWMTYNEQFF
v_gene: TRBV14
abundance: -
d_gene: -
j_gene: TRBJ2-1

CDR3nt: TGTGCCAGCAGCATTCCGGGACAGGGGCTGGCTGAAGCTTTCTTT
CDR3aa: CASSIPGQGLAEAFF
v_gene: TRBV7-9
abundance: -
d_gene: TRBD1
j_gene: TRBJ1-1

CDR3nt: TGTGCCAGCAGTTCTGGGGGGCAGGACGAGCAGTACTTC
CDR3aa: CASSSGGQDEQYF
v_gene: TRBV12-3/TRBV12-4
abundance: -
d_gene: -
j_gene: TRBJ2-7

CDR3nt: TGTGCCTGGAACATCGGGGCGGGATCCTACGAGCAGTACTTC
CDR3aa: CAWNIGAGSYEQYF
v_gene: TRBV30
abundance: -
d_gene: -
j_gene: TRBJ2-7